This T cell receptor beta chain was observed in a study of cytomegalovirus exposure and HLA in healthy donors. 13 Jbeta primers and 60 Vbeta primers were used for the PCR. Clones were read by immunoSEQ multiplex PCR, and TCRdb kept only the in-frame ones, dropping some. Of about 200,000 clones listed, roughly 85% were seen once; the top ten hold about 2.5%. Findings and caveats of the study: Earlier analysis looked at TCR beta V segments, and most were productive about 87% or about 30% of the time. Researchers counted about 150 TCR beta chains as cytomegalovirus-associated.

The V segment lost 6 bases and the J segment 9 bases; nucleotides outside the gene matches: 5. Germline V gene data show CDR1 as MDHEN and CDR2 as SYDVKM. The CDR3 runs to 14 residues. Of note for this clone: Its matching antigen is unknown.

This TCR derives from a woman aged 50 to 60 in good health and CMV-seronegative. V gene TRBV28 combines with J gene TRBJ1-6; TRBD1 matches 10 bases. Material for sequencing was PBMCs. The CDR3: CASSRGQGSSPLHF. CDR3 in DNA: TGTGCCAGCAGCCGGGGACAGGGGAGTTCACCCCTCCACTTT. Full variable domain (missing parts from reference TRBV28 and TRBJ1-6): DVKVTQSSRYLVKRTGEKVFLECVQDMDHENMFWYRQDPGLGLRLIYFSYDVKMKEKGDIPEGYSVSREKKERFSLILESASTNQTSMYLCASSRGQGSSPLHFGNGTRLTVT.